This record covers a single TCR beta chain. This CDR3 spans 11 amino acids. J was trimmed by 6 bases and V by 8 bases; bases with no gene match: 3. Germline CDR1 KGHSH, CDR2 LQKENI. PCR used 60 Vbeta primers and 13 Jbeta primers. TCRdb's copy holds only in-frame clones and misses some; the assay was immunoSEQ multiplex PCR. The sample carries roughly 140,000 clones, about three quarters recorded once. This record belongs to a study of cytomegalovirus exposure and HLA in healthy donors. Across the study: A prior analysis found fewer than 120 million unique TCR beta sequences from around 200 million T cells.

This clonotype originated in a man aged 18 to 30 in good health and CMV-seronegative. The sequenced material came from PBMCs. This chain joins TRBV18 and TRBJ2-7; 8 bases fit TRBD2. CDR3 in DNA: TGTGCCAGCCAGAGCGGGGGCGAGCAGTACTTC. Encoded protein: CASQSGGEQYF.